The TCR beta chain under discussion was sequenced for a study of cytomegalovirus exposure and HLA in healthy donors. Study observations and caveats: Many donors carried some public TCRs, although rarity characterized most TCR sequences. Under in vitro conditions, a few CMV-associated chains were confirmed as specific for CMV antigens. There were over 150 TCR beta chains listed as cytomegalovirus-associated. Reportedly, cytomegalovirus status was diagnosed with high sensitivity and specificity.

This table comes from immunoSEQ multiplex PCR, and its TCRdb copy is limited to in-frame clones, with some not included. The repertoire holds approximately 150,000 clones, with just over 90% as singletons. Points on this clone: No antigen is known for it.

The CDR3 extends over 14 amino acids. Germline V lookup: CDR1 MRHNA, CDR2 SNTAGT. Trimming removed 5 bases from V and 8 bases from J, with 18 bases in between. Sequenced input: PBMCs. The sequence derives from a man aged 18 to 30 in good health and CMV-seronegative. The chain combines TRBV6-4 with TRBJ1-1; TRBD1 is a possible D gene (6 bases). CDR3 loop: CASSPQGNSGEAFF. CDR3 DNA: TGTGCCAGCAGTCCTCAGGGGAACTCAGGAGAAGCTTTCTTT.